The 11 T cell receptor beta chains in this list originate from one sample, sequenced in a study of T cells after posttransplantation cyclophosphamide. Busulfan-fludarabine conditioning, marrow transplant, and cyclophosphamide on days +3 and +4 were administered. The table came from immunoSEQ multiplex PCR; TCRdb's copy has only in-frame clones and leaves some out. Observed in the sample are 5,800 or so clones, none of them singletons. The sequencing here drew on PBMCs, taken after allogeneic stem cell transplant with posttransplant cyclophosphamide. The receptor source for this set is a male patient aged 55 to 69 who received an allogeneic stem cell transplant from a related donor, was CMV-positive, and had no GVHD. Part of the T cells may come from the graft donor.

Ten or more counts support this clone. V usage is TRBV4-3 and J usage is TRBJ2-7; D perhaps matches TRBD2 (5 bases). The CDR3 has 14 amino acids. V lost 3 bases and J 3 bases, leaving 12 bases between the germline ends. Germline values: CDR1 LGHNA, CDR2 YSLEER. Written as DNA, the CDR3 is TGCGCCAGCAGCCAGGGAGCCCTGGGCTACGAGCAGTACTTC. Its protein product is CASSQGALGYEQYF.

A few counts support this clone. The chain employs TRBV9 and TRBJ1-6, with D possibly being TRBD1 (6 bases). CDR1 SGDLS and CDR2 YYNGEE come from the germline V gene. CDR3 size: 14 residues. With 3 bases removed from V and 7 bases from J, the gap between germline ends came to 11 bases. The DNA for the CDR3 is TGTGCCAGCAGCGCGGCGCAGGGGAATTCACCCCTCCACTTT. Translation gives CASSAAQGNSPLHF. The complete variable domain, with remaining parts taken from reference TRBV9 and TRBJ1-6, reads DSGVTQTPKHLITATGQRVTLRCSPRSGDLSVYWYQQSLDQGLQFLIQYYNGEERAKGNILERFSAQQFPDLHSELNLSSLELGDSALYFCASSAAQGNSPLHFGNGTRLTVT.

Sample share makes this clone medium-sized. Other nucleotide sequences in the sample specify the same CDR3. The chain carries TRBV18 and TRBJ1-6, with a tentative D call TRBD1 (5 bases). The CDR3 totals 15 residues. CDR1 KGHSH and CDR2 LQKENI come from the germline V gene. The germline V and J ends were trimmed by 0 bases and 7 bases, with 10 bases remaining between them. CDR3 region: CASSPPGQGNSPLHF. DNA of the CDR3: TGTGCCAGCTCACCACCGGGGCAGGGCAATTCACCCCTCCACTTT.

This clone is medium-sized (0.01 to 0.1%) by share. The chain employs TRBV5-1 and TRBJ2-2; a weak D match, TRBD1 (6 bases). Looked up from germline, CDR1 is SGHRS and CDR2 is YFSETQ. The CDR3 is made up of 13 amino acids. The ends were cut back, 4 bases at V and 3 bases at J, with 7 bases in the middle. The CDR3 here is CASSHRDTGELFF. The CDR3 coding sequence is TGCGCCAGCAGCCACAGGGACACCGGGGAGCTGTTTTTT.

The rearrangement uses TRBV18 and TRBJ2-6; D remains unclear. V was pared by 1 base and J by 0 bases, with 13 bases between. This CDR3 has 18 amino acids. CDR1 is KGHSH, CDR2 LQKENI, per germline. CDR3 amino acids: CASSPLNRNPSGANVLTF. CDR3 bases: TGTGCCAGCTCACCACTAAATAGAAATCCCTCTGGGGCCAACGTCCTGACTTTC.

This clone came up a few times. The genes are TRBV28 and TRBJ2-1; 8 bases line up with TRBD2. The V segment lost 6 bases and the J segment 2 bases; nucleotides outside the gene matches: 6. Germline V gene sequence: CDR1 MDHEN, CDR2 SYDVKM. The CDR3 runs 15 residues. The chain's CDR3 is CASRADSGAYNEQFF. The CDR3 nucleotides read TGTGCCAGCAGAGCGGATAGCGGGGCCTACAATGAGCAGTTCTTC.

This clone has at least ten counts. The chain is built from TRBV2 and TRBJ2-1, with 10 bases aligning to TRBD1. With V trimmed by 2 bases and J by 4 bases, 2 bases remained unmatched. The CDR3 length is 15 residues. Germline CDR1 SNHLY, CDR2 FYNNEI. The CDR3: CASSEPGQGYNEQFF. DNA of the CDR3: TGTGCCAGCAGTGAACCGGGACAGGGGTACAATGAGCAGTTCTTC. Looking up the rest from reference TRBV2 and TRBJ2-1 gives the full variable domain: EPEVTQTPSHQVTQMGQEVILRCVPISNHLYFYWYRQILGQKVEFLVSFYNNEISEKSEIFDDQFSVERPDGSNFTLKIRSTKLEDSAMYFCASSEPGQGYNEQFFGPGTRLTVL.

Many counts were recorded for this clone. The genes are TRBV14 and TRBJ2-3; 8 bases line up with TRBD1. The CDR3 has 15 amino acids. The germline gives CDR1 SGHDN, CDR2 FVKESK. V lost 2 bases to trimming and J lost 8 bases; unmatched junction nucleotides: 9. CDR3 region: CASSQNGQGLVTQYF. CDR3 bases: TGTGCCAGCAGCCAAAACGGACAGGGCTTAGTTACGCAGTATTTT.

This clone was recorded many times. The chain couples TRBV11-3 to TRBJ2-1; no clear D. CDR3 size: 12 residues. The germline CDR1 and CDR2 sequences are SGHNT and YENEEA. V gave up 0 bases and J gave up 5 bases, with 2 bases separating them. The CDR3 spells CASSLDNNEQFF. The CDR3, as DNA: TGTGCCAGCAGCTTAGATAACAATGAGCAGTTCTTC. Filled out from reference TRBV11-3 and TRBJ2-1, the complete variable domain reads EAGVVQSPRYKIIEKKQPVAFWCNPISGHNTLYWYLQNLGQGPELLIRYENEEAVDDSQLPKDRFSAERLKGVDSTLKIQPAELGDSAVYLCASSLDNNEQFFGPGTRLTVL.

Ten or more counts support this clone. The V and J genes are TRBV7-9 and TRBJ1-1; D remains unclear. CDR1 SEHNR and CDR2 FQNEAQ come from the germline V gene (reference sequence). This CDR3 is 14 amino acids long. The V end was cut by 5 bases, the J end by 4 bases, with 14 bases between. The CDR3 sequence is CASSPLEGSTEAFF. The CDR3, as DNA: TGTGCCAGCAGCCCGCTCGAGGGAAGCACTGAAGCTTTCTTT.

The sample holds many counts of this clone. The chain carries TRBV12-5 and TRBJ1-6; the match to TRBD1 covers 8 bases. From germline, CDR1 is LGHNT and CDR2 FRNRAP. The CDR3 covers 16 residues. Trimming cost V 5 bases and J 10 bases; bases outside gene matches: 13. CDR3 in amino acids: CASGQPTGVERSPLHF. CDR3 bases: TGTGCTAGTGGTCAGCCGACAGGGGTGGAGAGGTCACCCCTCCACTTT.